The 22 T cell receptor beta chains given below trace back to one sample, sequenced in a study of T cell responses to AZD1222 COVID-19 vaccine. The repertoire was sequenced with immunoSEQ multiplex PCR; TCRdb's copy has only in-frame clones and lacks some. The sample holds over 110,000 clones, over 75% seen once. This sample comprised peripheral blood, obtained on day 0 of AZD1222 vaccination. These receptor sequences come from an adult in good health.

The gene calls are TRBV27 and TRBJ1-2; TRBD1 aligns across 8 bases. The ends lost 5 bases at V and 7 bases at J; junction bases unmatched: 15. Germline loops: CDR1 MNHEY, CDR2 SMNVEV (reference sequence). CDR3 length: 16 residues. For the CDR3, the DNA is TGTGCCAGCAGTACCTTCACCGCAGGGGGCGCTATTGGCTACACCTTC. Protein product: CASSTFTAGGAIGYTF.

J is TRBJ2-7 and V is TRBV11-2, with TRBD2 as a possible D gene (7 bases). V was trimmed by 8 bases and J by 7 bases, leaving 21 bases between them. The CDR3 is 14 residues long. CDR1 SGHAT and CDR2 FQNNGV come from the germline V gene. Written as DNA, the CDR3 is TGTGCCAGCGGGGGCGAGGGGGGGTGGTTTGAGCAGTACTTC. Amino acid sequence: CASGGEGGWFEQYF.

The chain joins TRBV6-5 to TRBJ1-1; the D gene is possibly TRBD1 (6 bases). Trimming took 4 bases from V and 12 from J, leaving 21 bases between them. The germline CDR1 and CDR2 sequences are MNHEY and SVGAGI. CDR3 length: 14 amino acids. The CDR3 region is CASSFSDLQGITFF. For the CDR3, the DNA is TGTGCCAGCAGTTTTTCGGACTTACAGGGTATAACTTTCTTT.

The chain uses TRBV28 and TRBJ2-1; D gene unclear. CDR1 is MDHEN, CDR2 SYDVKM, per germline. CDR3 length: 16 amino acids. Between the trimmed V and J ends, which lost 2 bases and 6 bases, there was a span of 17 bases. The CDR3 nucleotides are TGTGCCAGCAGTTTAGCCCGGCCGCTCGCTCTCAATGAGCAGTTCTTC. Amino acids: CASSLARPLALNEQFF.

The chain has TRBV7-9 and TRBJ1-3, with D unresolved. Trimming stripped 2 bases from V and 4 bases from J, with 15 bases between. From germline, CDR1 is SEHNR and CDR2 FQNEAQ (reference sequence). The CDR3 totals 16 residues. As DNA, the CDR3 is TGTGCCAGCAGCTTAAATAATCTACCGGGCGGAAACACCATATATTTT. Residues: CASSLNNLPGGNTIYF.

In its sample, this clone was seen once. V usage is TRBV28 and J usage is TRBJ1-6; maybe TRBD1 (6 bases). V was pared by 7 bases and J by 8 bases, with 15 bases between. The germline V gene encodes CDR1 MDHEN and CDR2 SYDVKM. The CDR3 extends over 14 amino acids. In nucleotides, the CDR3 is TGTGCCAGCACCACAGACAGGAGGGATTCACCCCTCCACTTT. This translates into CASTTDRRDSPLHF.

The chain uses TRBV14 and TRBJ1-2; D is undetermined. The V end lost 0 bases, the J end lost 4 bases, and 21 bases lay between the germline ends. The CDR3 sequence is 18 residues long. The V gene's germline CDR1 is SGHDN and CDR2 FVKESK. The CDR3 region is CASSQERAPGGGPYGYTF. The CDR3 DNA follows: TGTGCCAGCAGCCAAGAGAGGGCCCCCGGAGGAGGGCCCTATGGCTACACCTTC.

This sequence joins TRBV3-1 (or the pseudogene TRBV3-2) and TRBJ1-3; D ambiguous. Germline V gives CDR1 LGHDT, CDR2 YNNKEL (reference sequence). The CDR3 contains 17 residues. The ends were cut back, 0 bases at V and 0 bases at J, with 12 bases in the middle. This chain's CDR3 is CASSQEMEFHSGNTIYF. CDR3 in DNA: TGTGCCAGCAGCCAAGAGATGGAATTCCACTCTGGAAACACCATATATTTT.

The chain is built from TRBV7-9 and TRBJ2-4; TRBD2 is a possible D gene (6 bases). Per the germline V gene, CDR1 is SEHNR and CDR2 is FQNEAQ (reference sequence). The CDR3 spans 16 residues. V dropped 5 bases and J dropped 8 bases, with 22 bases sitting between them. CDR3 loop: CASSRVGEEGSYIQYF. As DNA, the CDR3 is TGTGCCAGCAGCCGGGTCGGGGAGGAGGGATCGTACATTCAGTACTTC.

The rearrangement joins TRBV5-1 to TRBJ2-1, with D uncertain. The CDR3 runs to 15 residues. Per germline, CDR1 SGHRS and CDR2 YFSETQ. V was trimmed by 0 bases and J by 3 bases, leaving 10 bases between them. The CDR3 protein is CASSLEVGIYNEQFF. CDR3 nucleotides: TGCGCCAGCAGCTTGGAGGTGGGGATCTACAATGAGCAGTTCTTC. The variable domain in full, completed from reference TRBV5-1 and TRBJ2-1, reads KAGVTQTPRYLIKTRGQQVTLSCSPISGHRSVSWYQQTPGQGLQFLFEYFSETQRNKGNFPGRFSGRQFSNSRSEMNVSTLELGDSALYLCASSLEVGIYNEQFFGPGTRLTVL.

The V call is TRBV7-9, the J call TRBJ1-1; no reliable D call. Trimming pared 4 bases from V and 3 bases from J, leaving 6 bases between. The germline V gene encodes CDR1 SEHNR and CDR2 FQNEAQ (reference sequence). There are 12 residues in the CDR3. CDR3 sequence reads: CASSYGDTEAFF. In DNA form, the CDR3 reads TGTGCCAGCAGCTACGGAGACACTGAAGCTTTCTTT.

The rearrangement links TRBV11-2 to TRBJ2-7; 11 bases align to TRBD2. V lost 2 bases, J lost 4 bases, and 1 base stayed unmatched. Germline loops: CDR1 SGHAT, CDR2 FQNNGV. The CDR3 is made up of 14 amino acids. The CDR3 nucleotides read TGTGCCAGCAGCTTACTAGCGGGGGGATACGAGCAGTACTTC. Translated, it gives CASSLLAGGYEQYF.

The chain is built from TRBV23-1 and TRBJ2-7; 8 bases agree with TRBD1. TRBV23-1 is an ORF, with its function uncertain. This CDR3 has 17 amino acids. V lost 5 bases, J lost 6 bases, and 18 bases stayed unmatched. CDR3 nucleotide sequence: TGCGCCAGCAGTGAGCCCTTTCCGGACAGGGATCGACTCGAGCAGTACTTC. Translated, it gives CASSEPFPDRDRLEQYF.

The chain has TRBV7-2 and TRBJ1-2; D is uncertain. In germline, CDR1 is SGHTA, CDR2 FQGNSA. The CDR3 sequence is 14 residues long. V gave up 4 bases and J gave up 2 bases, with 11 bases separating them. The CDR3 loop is CASSSRTGNYGYTF. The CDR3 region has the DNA TGTGCCAGCAGCTCTCGGACGGGGAACTATGGCTACACCTTC.

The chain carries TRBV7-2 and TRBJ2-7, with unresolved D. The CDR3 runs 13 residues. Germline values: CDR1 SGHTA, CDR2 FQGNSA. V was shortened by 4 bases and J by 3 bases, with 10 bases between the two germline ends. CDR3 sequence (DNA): TGTGCCAGCAGCTCCGACCAGTTCTACGAGCAGTACTTC. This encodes CASSSDQFYEQYF.

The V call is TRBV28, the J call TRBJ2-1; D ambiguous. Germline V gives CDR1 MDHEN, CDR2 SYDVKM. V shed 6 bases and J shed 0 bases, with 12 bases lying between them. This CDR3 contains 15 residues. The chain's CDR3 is CASSSLGVSYNEQFF. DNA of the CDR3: TGTGCCAGCAGCTCACTGGGTGTCTCCTACAATGAGCAGTTCTTC.

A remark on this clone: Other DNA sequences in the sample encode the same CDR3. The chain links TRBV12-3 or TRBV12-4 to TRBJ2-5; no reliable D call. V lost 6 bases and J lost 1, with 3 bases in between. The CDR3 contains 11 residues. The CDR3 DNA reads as TGTGCCAGCAGCCTCCAAGAGACCCAGTACTTC. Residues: CASSLQETQYF.

CDR3 DNA sequence: TGTGCCAGCAGCCGTTCAGGAGCGGGGGGCGGGGGGACAGATACGCAGTATTTT. Translating it yields CASSRSGAGGGGTDTQYF. This sequence joins TRBV3-1 (or the pseudogene TRBV3-2) and TRBJ2-3, with 9 bases that match TRBD2. V was clipped by 4 bases and J by 3 bases; unmatched bases: 14. CDR1 and CDR2 (germline): LGHDT, YNNKEL (reference sequence). CDR3 length: 18 amino acids.

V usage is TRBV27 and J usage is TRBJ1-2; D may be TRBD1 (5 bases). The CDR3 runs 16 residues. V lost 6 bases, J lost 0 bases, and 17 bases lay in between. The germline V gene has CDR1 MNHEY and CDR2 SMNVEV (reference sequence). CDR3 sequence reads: CASRRDGKASNYGYTF. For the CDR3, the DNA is TGTGCCAGCAGACGGGACGGTAAAGCTTCTAACTATGGCTACACCTTC.

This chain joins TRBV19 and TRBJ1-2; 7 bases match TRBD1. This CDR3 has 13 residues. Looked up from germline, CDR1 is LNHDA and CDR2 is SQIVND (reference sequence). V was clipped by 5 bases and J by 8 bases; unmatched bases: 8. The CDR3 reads CASSQQGKSGYTF. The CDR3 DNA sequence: TGTGCCAGTAGTCAACAGGGGAAGTCGGGCTACACCTTC.

The DNA for the CDR3 is TGTGCCAGCAGCCCGGACGGCCACTTCTCCTACGAGCAGTACTTC. Its translation is CASSPDGHFSYEQYF. The rearrangement joins TRBV5-5 to TRBJ2-7; D gene uncertain. V dropped 4 bases and J dropped 0 bases, with 14 bases sitting between them. In germline, CDR1 is SGHKS, CDR2 YYEKEE (reference sequence). The CDR3 extends over 15 amino acids.

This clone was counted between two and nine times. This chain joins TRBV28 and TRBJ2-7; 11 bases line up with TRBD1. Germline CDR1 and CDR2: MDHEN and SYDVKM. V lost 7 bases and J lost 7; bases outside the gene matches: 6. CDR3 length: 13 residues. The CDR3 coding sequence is TGTGCCAGCATGGACAGGGGGCGAAGGGAGCAGTACTTC. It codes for CASMDRGRREQYF.